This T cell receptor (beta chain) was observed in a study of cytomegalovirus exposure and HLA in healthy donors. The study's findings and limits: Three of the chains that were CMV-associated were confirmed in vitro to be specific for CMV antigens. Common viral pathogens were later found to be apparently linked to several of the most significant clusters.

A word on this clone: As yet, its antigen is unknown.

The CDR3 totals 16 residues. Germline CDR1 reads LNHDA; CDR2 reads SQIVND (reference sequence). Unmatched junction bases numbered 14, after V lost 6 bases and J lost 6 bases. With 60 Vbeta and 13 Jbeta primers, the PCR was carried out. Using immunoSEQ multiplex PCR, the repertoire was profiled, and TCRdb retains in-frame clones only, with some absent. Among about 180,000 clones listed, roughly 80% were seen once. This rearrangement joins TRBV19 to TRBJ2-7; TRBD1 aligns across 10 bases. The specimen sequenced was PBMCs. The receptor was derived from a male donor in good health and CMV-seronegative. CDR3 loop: CASSKTGGSTTIEQYF. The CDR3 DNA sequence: TGTGCCAGTAGCAAGACAGGGGGCTCAACTACGATCGAGCAGTACTTC.